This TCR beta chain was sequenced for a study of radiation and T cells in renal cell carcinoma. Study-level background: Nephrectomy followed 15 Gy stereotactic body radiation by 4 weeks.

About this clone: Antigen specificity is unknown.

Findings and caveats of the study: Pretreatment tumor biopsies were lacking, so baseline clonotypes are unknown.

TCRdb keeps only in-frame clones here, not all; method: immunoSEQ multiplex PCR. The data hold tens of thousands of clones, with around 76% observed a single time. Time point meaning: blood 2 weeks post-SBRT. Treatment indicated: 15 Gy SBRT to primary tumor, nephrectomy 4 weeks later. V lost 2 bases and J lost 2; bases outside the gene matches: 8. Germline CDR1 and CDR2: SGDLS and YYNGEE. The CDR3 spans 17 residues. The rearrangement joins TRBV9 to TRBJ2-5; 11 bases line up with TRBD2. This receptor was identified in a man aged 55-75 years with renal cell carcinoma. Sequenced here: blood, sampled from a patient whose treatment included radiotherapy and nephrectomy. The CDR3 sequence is CASSVSPSGGTQETQYF. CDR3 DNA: TGTGCCAGCAGCGTTTCTCCTAGCGGGGGGACTCAAGAGACCCAGTACTTC.